Following are 27 T cell receptor beta chains from one sample sequenced in a study of blood T cell repertoires in COVID-19. Some clones are missing from TCRdb's copy, which holds only in-frame ones; the method was immunoSEQ multiplex PCR. The data show a few hundred thousand clones, approximately 78% seen once. The sample consisted of peripheral blood. Receptors were obtained from a woman aged 18-30 years with acute or convalescent COVID-19.

The chain employs TRBV29-1 and TRBJ1-2; D ambiguous. V was clipped by 1 base and J by 0 bases, with 12 bases between them. Germline values: CDR1 SQVTM, CDR2 ANQGSEA. The CDR3 loop spans 15 amino acids. The CDR3: CSVEAGVSPNYGYTF. CDR3 coding DNA: TGCAGCGTTGAAGCCGGGGTCAGCCCTAACTATGGCTACACCTTC.

The chain links TRBV6-2 or TRBV6-3 to TRBJ1-1; D gene ambiguous. This CDR3 contains 13 residues. V lost 0 bases and J lost 3, with 5 bases in between. Germline CDR1 is MNHEY and CDR2 is SVGEGT. The DNA for the CDR3 is TGTGCCAGCAGTTACTCAGAGGACACTGAAGCTTTCTTT. It yields the protein CASSYSEDTEAFF.

The chain recombines TRBV4-1 with TRBJ2-3; D not certain. V shed 3 bases and J shed 6 bases, with 28 bases lying between them. The CDR3 extends over 19 amino acids. CDR1 and CDR2 (germline): MGHRA, YSYEKL. CDR3 bases: TGCGCCAGCAGCCACCCCGGTATCGCGGCCATCAGAGGATCCGATACGCAGTATTTT. This gives the protein CASSHPGIAAIRGSDTQYF.

This clone was detected many times. The CDR3: CASSLRGAGRHEQYF. The CDR3 DNA reads TGTGCCAGCAGCTTGCGTGGGGCAGGGCGGCACGAGCAGTACTTC. The chain couples TRBV5-4 to TRBJ2-7, with D perhaps TRBD1 (5 bases). Trimming stripped 1 base from V and 5 bases from J, with 16 bases between. CDR3 length: 15 amino acids. The germline CDR1 and CDR2 sequences are SGHNT and YYREEE (reference sequence).

CDR3 sequence: CSASFQVNYGYTF. CDR3 bases: TGCAGTGCTAGTTTTCAGGTTAACTATGGCTACACCTTC. This rearrangement joins TRBV20-1 to TRBJ1-2; no clear D. Germline V gives CDR1 DFQATT, CDR2 SNEGSKA (reference sequence). This CDR3 is built from 13 residues. V lost 3 bases and J 1 base, leaving 9 bases between the germline ends.

The J gene is TRBJ1-1, the V gene TRBV27; 7 bases fit TRBD1. The CDR3 runs to 14 residues. In germline, CDR1 is MNHEY, CDR2 SMNVEV (reference sequence). J lost 4 bases, V lost 5 bases, and 7 bases had no gene match. This CDR3 is CASSGLTGITEAFF. The CDR3 DNA sequence: TGTGCCAGCAGTGGCCTGACAGGGATCACTGAAGCTTTCTTT.

The chain combines TRBV6-5 with TRBJ2-1; D is uncertain. With 3 bases removed from V and 0 bases from J, the gap between germline ends came to 9 bases. The CDR3 runs to 15 residues. CDR1 is MNHEY and CDR2 is SVGAGI in the germline V gene. CDR3 bases: TGTGCCAGCAGTTATCTACCGAGCTCCTACAATGAGCAGTTCTTC. This codes for CASSYLPSSYNEQFF.

The chain employs TRBV28 and TRBJ2-7; 8 bases are a match to TRBD1. J lost 4 bases, V lost 5 bases, and 10 bases had no gene match. Germline V CDR1 and CDR2: MDHEN, SYDVKM. CDR3 length equals 15 residues. CDR3 in amino acids: CASSPRGLAIYEQYF. CDR3 sequence (DNA): TGTGCCAGCAGTCCCAGGGGGCTAGCGATTTACGAGCAGTACTTC.

The rearrangement links TRBV28 to TRBJ2-1; tentative D call: TRBD1 (7 bases). The CDR3 length is 13 residues. V was clipped by 5 bases and J by 6 bases, with 11 bases between them. Germline V lookup: CDR1 MDHEN, CDR2 SYDVKM. The CDR3 spells CASSGQGGNEQFF. As DNA, the CDR3 is TGTGCCAGCAGTGGGCAGGGGGGCAATGAGCAGTTCTTC.

For the CDR3, the DNA is TGTGCCAGCAGCTTTCAGACAGGGGGCGCGGGAGAGACCCAGTACTTC. Protein sequence: CASSFQTGGAGETQYF. The chain links TRBV7-6 to TRBJ2-5, with 10 positions matching TRBD1. The V segment lost 3 bases and the J segment 4 bases; nucleotides outside the gene matches: 8. Germline V gives CDR1 SGHVS, CDR2 FNYEAQ. The CDR3 has 16 amino acids.

The gene calls are TRBV9 and TRBJ2-2; 10 nucleotides align to TRBD2. The V segment lost 0 bases and the J segment 6 bases; nucleotides outside the gene matches: 11. The CDR3 consists of 18 residues. Looked up from germline, CDR1 is SGDLS and CDR2 is YYNGEE. The DNA of the CDR3 is TGTGCCAGCAGCGTAGCATGGCTAGCGGGAGACGGGGCCGGGGAGCTGTTTTTT. Translating gives CASSVAWLAGDGAGELFF. Looking up the rest from reference TRBV9 and TRBJ2-2 gives the full variable domain: DSGVTQTPKHLITATGQRVTLRCSPRSGDLSVYWYQQSLDQGLQFLIQYYNGEERAKGNILERFSAQQFPDLHSELNLSSLELGDSALYFCASSVAWLAGDGAGELFFGEGSRLTVL.

The chain combines TRBV10-1 with TRBJ2-3, with TRBD1 as a possible D gene (6 bases). Trimming took 6 bases from V and 1 from J, leaving 8 bases between them. Per germline, CDR1 WNHNN and CDR2 SYGVQD (reference sequence). The CDR3 consists of 13 residues. CDR3 loop: CASSAGGTDTQYF. In DNA, the CDR3 is TGCGCCAGCAGCGCAGGGGGCACAGATACGCAGTATTTT.

The chain joins TRBV24-1 to TRBJ2-2; 10 positions agree with TRBD2. Germline-derived CDR1 and CDR2 are KGHDR and SFDVKD. The CDR3 covers 16 residues. Trimming removed 3 bases from V and 0 bases from J; junction bases left unmatched: 0. As DNA, the CDR3 is TGTGCCACCAGTGATGGGACTAGCGCGAACACCGGGGAGCTGTTTTTT. Translated: CATSDGTSANTGELFF.

CDR3 coding DNA: TGTGCCAGCAGCCAACGGGGACTTCGGGGTTACAATGAGCAGTTCTTC. Amino acid sequence: CASSQRGLRGYNEQFF. V gene TRBV14 combines with J gene TRBJ2-1; D is perhaps TRBD2 (6 bases). Germline lookup yields CDR1 SGHDN and CDR2 FVKESK. The CDR3 loop spans 16 amino acids. V shed 2 bases and J shed 4 bases, with 15 bases lying between them.

The genes are TRBV28 and TRBJ2-7; TRBD2 aligns across 14 bases. The length of the CDR3 is 17 residues. Trimming took 4 bases from V and 1 from J; bases not matched to a gene: 6. Germline V gene data show CDR1 as MDHEN and CDR2 as SYDVKM. CDR3 coding DNA: TGTGCCAGCAGTTCCCCCGGGACTAGCGGGAGATCCTACGAGCAGTACTTC. Translating it yields CASSSPGTSGRSYEQYF.

The chain couples TRBV7-3 to TRBJ2-7; the D gene is possibly TRBD2 (5 bases). The V end lost 4 bases, the J end lost 2 bases, and 9 bases lay between the germline ends. The germline CDR1 and CDR2 sequences are SGHTA and FQGTGA. CDR3 length: 13 residues. The CDR3 reads CASSSGSTYEQYF. CDR3 in DNA: TGTGCCAGCAGCTCGGGGAGTACCTACGAGCAGTACTTC. The complete variable domain, with remaining parts taken from reference TRBV7-3 and TRBJ2-7, reads GAGVSQTPSNKVTEKGKYVELRCDPISGHTALYWYRQSLGQGPEFLIYFQGTGAADDSGLPNDRFFAVRPEGSVSTLKIQRTERGDSAVYLCASSSGSTYEQYFGPGTRLTVT.

V usage is TRBV5-1 and J usage is TRBJ2-6; tentative D call: TRBD1 (5 bases). The CDR3 consists of 16 residues. V gave up 4 bases and J gave up 2 bases, with 13 bases separating them. Per germline, CDR1 SGHRS and CDR2 YFSETQ. Written as DNA, the CDR3 is TGCGCCAGCAGCCTTCAGGGAAGTACTGGGGCCAACGTCCTGACTTTC. Protein: CASSLQGSTGANVLTF.

The V and J genes are TRBV28 and TRBJ2-2, with D tentatively TRBD2 (6 bases). V was clipped by 6 bases and J by 5 bases, with 16 bases between them. Looked up from germline, CDR1 is MDHEN and CDR2 is SYDVKM. The CDR3 loop spans 15 amino acids. CDR3 protein: CASRRDPLGTGELFF. The DNA of the CDR3 is TGTGCCAGCAGGCGGGACCCCCTGGGGACCGGGGAGCTGTTTTTT.

This clone showed up just a few times. The rearrangement links TRBV5-1 to TRBJ2-7; D is possibly TRBD2 (5 bases). V was clipped by 7 bases and J by 0 bases, with 20 bases between them. CDR1 and CDR2 from the germline V gene are SGHRS and YFSETQ. The CDR3 is 16 residues long. This CDR3 is CASGVDGLGSSYEQYF. CDR3 bases: TGCGCCAGCGGGGTAGATGGACTGGGGAGCTCCTACGAGCAGTACTTC.

The chain couples TRBV7-9 to TRBJ2-1; 7 bases agree with TRBD1. The J segment lost 9 bases and the V segment lost 4 bases, leaving 0 bases of the junction unmatched. Per germline, CDR1 SEHNR and CDR2 FQNEAQ (reference sequence). This CDR3 is 11 amino acids long. CDR3 protein: CASSYRGEQFF. The CDR3 nucleotides read TGTGCCAGCAGCTACAGGGGTGAGCAGTTCTTC.

This chain joins TRBV19 and TRBJ2-2; a weak D match, TRBD2 (6 bases). The length of the CDR3 is 15 residues. Germline V gives CDR1 LNHDA, CDR2 SQIVND (reference sequence). V shed 1 base and J shed 3 bases, with 9 bases lying between them. CDR3 protein: CASSIASDYTGELFF. The CDR3 nucleotides read TGTGCCAGTAGTATAGCTAGCGACTACACCGGGGAGCTGTTTTTT.

The chain recombines TRBV20-1 with TRBJ1-6; a possible D gene is TRBD1 (5 bases). V lost 6 bases to trimming and J lost 0 bases, with 15 bases between them. The CDR3 spans 16 residues. Germline V lookup: CDR1 DFQATT, CDR2 SNEGSKA (reference sequence). In nucleotides, the CDR3 is TGCAGTGCGAGTCTTTCGGGGGGCTCCTATAATTCACCCCTCCACTTT. Translated, it gives CSASLSGGSYNSPLHF.

To note about this clone: Other DNA sequences in this sample translate to the same CDR3. The chain has TRBV2 and TRBJ2-1; no reliable D call. Per germline, CDR1 SNHLY and CDR2 FYNNEI. The CDR3 is made up of 13 amino acids. The V gene lost 4 bases and the J gene lost 4 bases, with 8 bases spanning the gap. CDR3 residues: CASSGDSYNEQFF. As DNA, the CDR3 is TGTGCCAGCAGTGGAGACTCTTACAATGAGCAGTTCTTC.

The chain has TRBV6-6 and TRBJ1-2; TRBD1 aligns across 7 bases. CDR1 MNHNY and CDR2 SVGAGI come from the germline V gene (reference sequence). Losses at the gene ends were 8 bases for V and 5 bases for J; bases not matched to a gene: 11. The CDR3 consists of 14 residues. This chain's CDR3 is CASDVSGTAYGYTF. The CDR3 nucleotides read TGTGCCAGCGACGTTAGTGGGACAGCATATGGCTACACCTTC.

The V call is TRBV3-1 (or the pseudogene TRBV3-2), the J call TRBJ1-2; D may be TRBD1 (6 bases). Germline V gives CDR1 LGHDT, CDR2 YNNKEL (reference sequence). This CDR3 contains 16 residues. With 0 bases removed from V and 6 bases from J, the gap between germline ends came to 17 bases. The CDR3 region has the DNA TGTGCCAGCAGCCAAGACCCAGGGGTAGTTTTTAATGGCTACACCTTC. As protein: CASSQDPGVVFNGYTF.

This chain uses TRBV9 with TRBJ1-3, with D tentatively TRBD1 (5 bases). The germline CDR1 and CDR2 sequences are SGDLS and YYNGEE. The CDR3 sequence is 16 residues long. V lost 4 bases, J lost 0 bases, and 14 bases lay in between. The CDR3 DNA reads as TGTGCCAGCAGCCCTCGACAGATTGGCTCTGGAAACACCATATATTTT. It encodes CASSPRQIGSGNTIYF.

The V and J genes are TRBV6-5 and TRBJ2-1; TRBD2 agrees at 10 bases. The V gene's germline CDR1 is MNHEY and CDR2 SVGAGI. The CDR3 runs to 14 residues. The J segment lost 6 bases and the V segment lost 7 bases, leaving 6 bases of the junction unmatched. This chain's CDR3 is CASTSGRAGNEQFF. CDR3 nucleotides: TGTGCCAGCACCAGCGGGAGGGCTGGCAATGAGCAGTTCTTC.